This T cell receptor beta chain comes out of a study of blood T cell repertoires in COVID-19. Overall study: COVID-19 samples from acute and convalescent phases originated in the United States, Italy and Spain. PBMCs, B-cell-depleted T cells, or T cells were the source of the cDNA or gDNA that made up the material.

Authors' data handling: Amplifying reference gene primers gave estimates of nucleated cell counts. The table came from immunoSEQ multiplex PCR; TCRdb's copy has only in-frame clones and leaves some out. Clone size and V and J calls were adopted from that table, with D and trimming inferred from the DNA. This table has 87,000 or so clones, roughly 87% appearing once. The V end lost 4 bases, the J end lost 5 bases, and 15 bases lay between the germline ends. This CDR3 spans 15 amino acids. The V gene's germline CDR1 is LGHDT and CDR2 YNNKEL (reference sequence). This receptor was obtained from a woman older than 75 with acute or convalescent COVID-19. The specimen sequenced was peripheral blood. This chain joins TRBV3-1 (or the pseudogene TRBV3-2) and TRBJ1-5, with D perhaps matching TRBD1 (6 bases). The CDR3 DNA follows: TGTGCCAGCAGCCCAAGCAGGGGCATGCATCAGCCCCAGCATTTT. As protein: CASSPSRGMHQPQHF.